These 23 T cell receptor beta chains were all obtained from the same sample, sequenced in a study of cytomegalovirus exposure and HLA in healthy donors. PCR primers comprised 60 Vbeta and 13 Jbeta primers. This table comes from immunoSEQ multiplex PCR, and its TCRdb copy is limited to in-frame clones, with some not included. This sample has around 120,000 clones, with about 80% found just once. The sample taken for sequencing was PBMCs. All receptors come from a man between 45 and 60 years old in good health and CMV-seropositive.

The chain joins TRBV28 to TRBJ1-1, with TRBD1 as a possible D gene (6 bases). CDR1 MDHEN and CDR2 SYDVKM come from the germline V gene. Trimming cost V 2 bases and J 4 bases, with 8 bases left between them. The CDR3 runs 13 residues. The chain's CDR3 is CASSLPRGTEAFF. Written as DNA, the CDR3 is TGTGCCAGCAGTTTACCCAGGGGCACTGAAGCTTTCTTT.

In DNA form, the CDR3 reads TGTGCCAGCAGTGACCGGGACAGCCTGTTCTTC. Protein product: CASSDRDSLFF. The genes are TRBV6-1 and TRBJ2-1, with 7 bases fitting TRBD1. The length of the CDR3 is 11 residues. V was clipped by 3 bases and J by 15 bases; unmatched bases: 5. The V gene's germline CDR1 is MNHNS and CDR2 SASEGT.

The chain is built from TRBV5-1 and TRBJ2-5; D gene uncertain. With 0 bases removed from V and 4 bases from J, the gap between germline ends came to 13 bases. CDR1 SGHRS and CDR2 YFSETQ come from the germline V gene. This CDR3 is 15 amino acids long. The CDR3 nucleotides are TGCGCCAGCAGCTTGGTTGTAGGCTCAGGAGAGACCCAGTACTTC. Protein: CASSLVVGSGETQYF.

V gene TRBV7-2 combines with J gene TRBJ1-1, with a tentative D call TRBD1 (5 bases). The length of the CDR3 is 15 residues. Germline CDR1 and CDR2: SGHTA and FQGNSA. Trimming removed 1 base at V and 6 bases at J, with 15 bases between. CDR3 amino acids: CASSLDFGGGAEAFF. In DNA, the CDR3 is TGTGCCAGCAGCTTAGACTTCGGGGGAGGGGCTGAAGCTTTCTTT.

The chain links TRBV11-2 to TRBJ2-1; TRBD2 matches at 8 bases. This CDR3 spans 15 amino acids. The junction had 11 bases not matched to a gene; V was cut back by 6 bases and J by 7 bases. Per the germline V gene, CDR1 is SGHAT and CDR2 is FQNNGV. The CDR3 sequence: CASSPGTSSNNEQFF. The CDR3, as DNA: TGTGCCAGCAGTCCCGGGACTAGTAGTAATAATGAGCAGTTCTTC.

The CDR3 region has the DNA TGTGCCAGCTCACCAAGACGAGGCAGGGACACTGAAGCTTTCTTT. Translating it yields CASSPRRGRDTEAFF. The chain has TRBV18 and TRBJ1-1; a weak D match, TRBD1 (5 bases). The CDR3 spans 15 residues. The germline V gene encodes CDR1 KGHSH and CDR2 LQKENI. V shed 2 bases and J shed 3 bases, with 13 bases lying between them.

The rearrangement uses TRBV19 and TRBJ1-1, with 9 bases fitting TRBD1. Trimming removed 3 bases from V and 0 bases from J; junction bases left unmatched: 11. Germline CDR1 reads LNHDA; CDR2 reads SQIVND (reference sequence). This CDR3 contains 18 residues. The CDR3 nucleotides are TGTGCCAGTAGTATGAGTAGGGGACAGGGACTTATGAACACTGAAGCTTTCTTT. It encodes CASSMSRGQGLMNTEAFF.

The chain has TRBV5-4 and TRBJ2-1; 9 bases line up with TRBD1. The CDR3 has 16 amino acids. Looked up from germline, CDR1 is SGHNT and CDR2 is YYREEE (reference sequence). V was pared by 2 bases and J by 4 bases, with 7 bases of the junction left unmatched. The CDR3 spells CASSLAGQGFYNEQFF. The CDR3 coding sequence is TGTGCCAGCAGCTTAGCAGGACAGGGGTTTTACAATGAGCAGTTCTTC.

This chain uses TRBV6-5 with TRBJ2-5; TRBD1 matches 9 bases. CDR1 is MNHEY and CDR2 is SVGAGI in the germline V gene. J lost 5 bases, V lost 7 bases, and 5 bases had no gene match. This CDR3 comprises 13 residues. The CDR3 reads CASNRDRDETQYF. CDR3 sequence (DNA): TGTGCCAGCAACCGGGACAGGGATGAGACCCAGTACTTC.

The V and J genes are TRBV5-1 and TRBJ1-1; the D is unclear. Germline V lookup: CDR1 SGHRS, CDR2 YFSETQ. There are 14 residues in the CDR3. Trimming cost V 0 bases and J 2 bases, with 8 bases left between them. The CDR3 coding sequence is TGCGCCAGCAGCTTGGCCAGGTCTAACACTGAAGCTTTCTTT. Translation: CASSLARSNTEAFF.

The chain employs TRBV4-1 and TRBJ2-7, with TRBD2 matching over 9 bases. The CDR3 length is 15 residues. Germline V gives CDR1 MGHRA, CDR2 YSYEKL. Losses at the gene ends were 1 base for V and 2 bases for J; bases not matched to a gene: 3. The CDR3 DNA is TGCGCCAGCAGCCAAGCACCTAGCGGGGCCTACGAGCAGTACTTC. This codes for CASSQAPSGAYEQYF.

V usage is TRBV5-6 and J usage is TRBJ2-1, with D tentatively TRBD2 (6 bases). With 0 bases removed from V and 4 bases from J, the gap between germline ends came to 17 bases. The length of the CDR3 is 17 residues. CDR1 SGHDT and CDR2 YYEEEE come from the germline V gene. This CDR3 reads CASSLGGRGGMYNEQFF. DNA for the CDR3: TGTGCCAGCAGCTTGGGGGGCCGGGGAGGTATGTACAATGAGCAGTTCTTC.

This sequence joins TRBV19 and TRBJ2-7, with D tentatively TRBD2 (6 bases). V lost 8 bases and J lost 1, with 12 bases in between. CDR3 length: 13 amino acids. CDR1 is LNHDA, CDR2 SQIVND, per germline (reference sequence). In DNA form, the CDR3 reads TGTGCCAGTCGGGACTGGAAATCCTACGAGCAGTACTTC. Its protein is CASRDWKSYEQYF. Looking up the rest from reference TRBV19 and TRBJ2-7 gives the full variable domain: DGGITQSPKYLFRKEGQNVTLSCEQNLNHDAMYWYRQDPGQGLRLIYYSQIVNDFQKGDIAEGYSVSREKKESFPLTVTSAQKNPTAFYLCASRDWKSYEQYFGPGTRLTVT.

This chain joins TRBV19 and TRBJ1-4, with D hard to call. V gave up 5 bases and J gave up 7 bases, with 17 bases separating them. Germline V gives CDR1 LNHDA, CDR2 SQIVND (reference sequence). The CDR3 has 15 residues. Here the CDR3 DNA reads TGTGCCAGTAGTCCATGGACGGGGATGGTTGAAAAACTGTTTTTT. This gives the protein CASSPWTGMVEKLFF.

This clone was recorded only once. This chain joins TRBV5-1 and TRBJ2-1; 11 positions agree with TRBD2. This CDR3 is built from 17 residues. The J segment lost 5 bases and the V segment lost 1 base, leaving 8 bases of the junction unmatched. The germline V gene encodes CDR1 SGHRS and CDR2 YFSETQ. For the CDR3, the DNA is TGCGCCAGCAGCTTGTCTAGTACTAGCGGGAGCCACAATGAGCAGTTCTTC. This encodes CASSLSSTSGSHNEQFF. The full variable domain, its missing parts supplied by reference TRBV5-1 and TRBJ2-1, is KAGVTQTPRYLIKTRGQQVTLSCSPISGHRSVSWYQQTPGQGLQFLFEYFSETQRNKGNFPGRFSGRQFSNSRSEMNVSTLELGDSALYLCASSLSSTSGSHNEQFFGPGTRLTVL.

The chain recombines TRBV5-1 with TRBJ2-2, with 7 positions matching TRBD2. Germline lookup yields CDR1 SGHRS and CDR2 YFSETQ. V dropped 2 bases and J dropped 3; count of bases not matched to a gene: 4. The CDR3 is made up of 15 amino acids. The CDR3 region is CASSLGTIYTGELFF. DNA for the CDR3: TGCGCCAGCAGCTTAGGGACTATCTACACCGGGGAGCTGTTTTTT.

The genes are TRBV19 and TRBJ2-1, with D possibly matching TRBD1 (5 bases). The V end lost 3 bases, the J end lost 5 bases, and 14 bases lay between the germline ends. The CDR3 is 15 amino acids. Germline-derived CDR1 and CDR2 are LNHDA and SQIVND (reference sequence). As DNA, the CDR3 is TGTGCCAGTAGTATCGGGCTGACAGCGAACAATGAGCAGTTCTTC. This translates into CASSIGLTANNEQFF.

V is TRBV19 and J is TRBJ2-7; D is possibly TRBD2 (6 bases). The ends were cut back, 5 bases at V and 3 bases at J, with 11 bases in the middle. The CDR3 runs to 13 residues. CDR1 is LNHDA, CDR2 SQIVND, per germline (reference sequence). Here the CDR3 reads CASSPVGSYEQYF. In DNA, the CDR3 is TGTGCCAGTAGTCCTGTCGGGAGCTACGAGCAGTACTTC.

The chain recombines TRBV9 with TRBJ2-1, with TRBD2 matching 8 bases. CDR3 length equals 15 residues. V shed 1 base, J shed 7 bases, and the junction held 7 bases outside the gene matches. Germline V gene data show CDR1 as SGDLS and CDR2 as YYNGEE. CDR3 in DNA: TGTGCCAGCAGCGTAAAGGGACTAGAGTCGAATGAGCAGTTCTTC. It is translated as CASSVKGLESNEQFF.

In DNA form, the CDR3 reads TGTGCCAGCAGCCCCCGACAGGGTCTGGACACTGAAGCTTTCTTT. Translated, it gives CASSPRQGLDTEAFF. The V gene is TRBV9, the J gene TRBJ1-1; 7 positions match TRBD1. CDR1 and CDR2 from the germline V gene are SGDLS and YYNGEE. Unmatched junction bases numbered 9, after V lost 4 bases and J lost 3 bases. The CDR3 is 15 amino acids.

By sample fraction, this clone is medium-sized. J is TRBJ2-3 and V is TRBV11-2, with 9 bases identical to TRBD1. CDR3 length: 15 amino acids. Germline V lookup: CDR1 SGHAT, CDR2 FQNNGV. Unmatched junction bases numbered 8, after V lost 5 bases and J lost 5 bases. The CDR3 spells CASSPTGGWVDTQYF. For the CDR3, the DNA is TGTGCCAGCAGCCCTACAGGGGGCTGGGTAGATACGCAGTATTTT.

This clone occurred once. The CDR3 nucleotides are TGTGCCAGCAGCCTCAGGGGCTATGGCTACACCTTC. It specifies CASSLRGYGYTF. The chain couples TRBV7-9 to TRBJ1-2, with D maybe TRBD1 (6 bases). V dropped 5 bases and J dropped 4 bases, with 8 bases sitting between them. CDR3 length equals 12 residues. Looked up from germline, CDR1 is SEHNR and CDR2 is FQNEAQ (reference sequence).

The chain recombines TRBV2 with TRBJ1-6, with 9 bases aligning to TRBD1. The CDR3 consists of 17 residues. The germline gives CDR1 SNHLY, CDR2 FYNNEI. Unmatched junction bases numbered 9, after V lost 6 bases and J lost 3 bases. CDR3 DNA sequence: TGTGCCAGCAGGGAACGGACAGGGGACAACTATAATTCACCCCTCCACTTT. It is translated as CASRERTGDNYNSPLHF.